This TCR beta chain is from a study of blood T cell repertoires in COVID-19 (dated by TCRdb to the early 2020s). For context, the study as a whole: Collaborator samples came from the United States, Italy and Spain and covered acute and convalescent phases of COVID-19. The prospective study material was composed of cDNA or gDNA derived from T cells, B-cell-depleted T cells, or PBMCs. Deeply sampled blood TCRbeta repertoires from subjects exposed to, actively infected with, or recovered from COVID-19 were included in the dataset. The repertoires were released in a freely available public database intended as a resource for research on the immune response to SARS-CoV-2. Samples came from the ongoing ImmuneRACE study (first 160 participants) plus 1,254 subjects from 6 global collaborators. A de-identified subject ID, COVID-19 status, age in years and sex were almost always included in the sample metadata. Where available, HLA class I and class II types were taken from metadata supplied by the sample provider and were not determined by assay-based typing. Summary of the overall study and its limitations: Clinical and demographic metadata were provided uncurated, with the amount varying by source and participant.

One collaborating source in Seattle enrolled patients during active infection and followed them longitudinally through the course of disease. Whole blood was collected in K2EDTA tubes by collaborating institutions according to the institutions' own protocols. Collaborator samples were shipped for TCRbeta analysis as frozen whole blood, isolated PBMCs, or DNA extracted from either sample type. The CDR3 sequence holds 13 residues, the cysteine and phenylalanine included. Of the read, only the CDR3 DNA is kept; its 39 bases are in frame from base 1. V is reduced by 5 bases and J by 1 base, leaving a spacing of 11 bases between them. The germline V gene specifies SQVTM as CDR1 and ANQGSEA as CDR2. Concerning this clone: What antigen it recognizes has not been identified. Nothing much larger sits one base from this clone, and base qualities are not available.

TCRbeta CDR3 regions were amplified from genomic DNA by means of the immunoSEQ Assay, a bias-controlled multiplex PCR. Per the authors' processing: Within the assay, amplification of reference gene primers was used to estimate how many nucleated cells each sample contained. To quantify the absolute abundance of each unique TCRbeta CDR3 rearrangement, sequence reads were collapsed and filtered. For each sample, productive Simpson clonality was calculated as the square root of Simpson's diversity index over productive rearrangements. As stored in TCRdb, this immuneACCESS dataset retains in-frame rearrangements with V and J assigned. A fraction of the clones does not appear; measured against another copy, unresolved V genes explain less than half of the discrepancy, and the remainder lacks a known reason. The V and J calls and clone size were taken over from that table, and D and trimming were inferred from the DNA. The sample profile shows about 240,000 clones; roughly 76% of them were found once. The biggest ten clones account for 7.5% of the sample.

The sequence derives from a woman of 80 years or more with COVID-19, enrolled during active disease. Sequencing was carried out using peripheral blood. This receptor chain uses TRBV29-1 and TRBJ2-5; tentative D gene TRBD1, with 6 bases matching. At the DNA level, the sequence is TGCAGCGTTCACAGGGACCTCCAAGAGACCCAGTACTTC. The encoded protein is CSVHRDLQETQYF.